Shown below are 30 T cell receptor beta chains from a single sample sequenced in a study of blood T cell repertoires in COVID-19. TCRdb keeps only in-frame clones here, not all; method: immunoSEQ multiplex PCR. The sample shows 300,000 to 400,000 clones, just over 85% of them seen only once. Source material: PBMCs or T cells enriched from blood (not recorded which). The receptors shown here come from a woman aged 40 to 50 with acute COVID-19.

The J gene is TRBJ2-7, the V gene TRBV14; 8 nucleotides match TRBD1. J lost 5 bases, V lost 4 bases, and 7 bases had no gene match. The germline V gene encodes CDR1 SGHDN and CDR2 FVKESK. There are 14 residues in the CDR3. CDR3 in DNA: TGTGCCAGCAGCCCCCGGACAGGGTCCCACGAGCAGTACTTC. Encoded protein: CASSPRTGSHEQYF.

The chain has TRBV14 and TRBJ1-1; 8 bases are a match to TRBD1. V lost 5 bases, J lost 4 bases, and 6 bases stayed unmatched. This CDR3 is built from 14 residues. Germline V gives CDR1 SGHDN, CDR2 FVKESK. The CDR3 loop is CASSVRQGTTEAFF. As DNA, the CDR3 is TGTGCCAGCAGCGTGCGACAGGGGACCACTGAAGCTTTCTTT.

The chain joins TRBV7-8 to TRBJ2-2; perhaps TRBD1 as D (6 bases). The V gene lost 3 bases and the J gene lost 5 bases, with 7 bases spanning the gap. Germline-derived CDR1 and CDR2 are SGHVS and FQNEAQ. The CDR3 is 13 residues long. The CDR3 DNA reads as TGTGCCAGCAGCTTCAGGGGTACCGGGGAGCTGTTTTTT. Residues: CASSFRGTGELFF.

V gene TRBV10-3 combines with J gene TRBJ2-5, with 8 positions matching TRBD2. Germline assignment: CDR1 ENHRY and CDR2 SYGVKD. This CDR3 has 14 residues. Trimming took 8 bases from V and 3 from J; bases not matched to a gene: 8. The CDR3 region is CAIAQTGGEETQYF. The CDR3 nucleotides are TGTGCCATCGCCCAGACCGGGGGGGAAGAGACCCAGTACTTC.

This clone was counted once. The chain carries TRBV15 and TRBJ1-5; D not certain. Trimming stripped 8 bases from V and 3 bases from J, with 20 bases between. In germline, CDR1 is LNHNV, CDR2 YYDKDF (reference sequence). The CDR3 spans 16 residues. CDR3 bases: TGTGCCACCGCCGGGGAGTGGCAGAAACCCAATCAGCCCCAGCATTTT. It codes for CATAGEWQKPNQPQHF.

The J gene is TRBJ2-7, the V gene TRBV11-2; the match to TRBD1 covers 9 bases. CDR1 and CDR2 (germline): SGHAT, FQNNGV. V lost 5 bases, J lost 1 base, and 9 bases stayed unmatched. The CDR3 loop spans 16 amino acids. In nucleotides, the CDR3 is TGTGCCAGCAGCCCCGCCTGGGACAGGGCGTCCTACGAGCAGTACTTC. This codes for CASSPAWDRASYEQYF.

This rearrangement joins TRBV19 to TRBJ1-6, with 8 bases aligning to TRBD1. The CDR3 length is 18 residues. Germline V lookup: CDR1 LNHDA, CDR2 SQIVND (reference sequence). After removal of 5 bases from V and 7 bases from J, the junction contained 16 bases not matched to a gene. This CDR3 is CASSFFPRLRQGNSPLHF. Here the CDR3 DNA reads TGTGCCAGTAGTTTTTTTCCCCGCTTGAGACAGGGGAATTCACCCCTCCACTTT.

The J gene is TRBJ2-7, the V gene TRBV18; TRBD2 matches 10 bases. Per germline, CDR1 KGHSH and CDR2 LQKENI. This CDR3 region has 14 residues. With 2 bases clipped from V and 5 bases from J, the junction kept 3 bases outside the gene matches. The CDR3 is CASSPRLAGDEQYF. The CDR3 DNA is TGTGCCAGCTCACCAAGACTAGCGGGTGACGAGCAGTACTTC.

The chain combines TRBV7-9 with TRBJ2-3, with 7 bases that match TRBD2. The CDR3 runs to 15 residues. The germline V gene encodes CDR1 SEHNR and CDR2 FQNEAQ (reference sequence). The ends lost 4 bases at V and 0 bases at J; junction bases unmatched: 4. The CDR3 reads CASSYGGLSTDTQYF. In DNA form, the CDR3 reads TGTGCCAGCAGCTACGGGGGACTAAGCACAGATACGCAGTATTTT. Drawing the rest from reference TRBV7-9 and TRBJ2-3, the complete variable domain is DTGVSQNPRHKITKRGQNVTFRCDPISEHNRLYWYRQTLGQGPEFLTYFQNEAQLEKSRLLSDRFSAERPKGSFSTLEIQRTEQGDSAMYLCASSYGGLSTDTQYFGPGTRLTVL.

J is TRBJ2-2 and V is TRBV12-5; no firm D call. The CDR3 length is 13 residues. Germline CDR1 reads LGHNT; CDR2 reads FRNRAP. Trimming shortened V by 1 base and J by 5 bases, and 5 bases separated the two germline ends. The CDR3, as DNA: TGTGCTAGTGGTTTGGAACATACCGGGGAGCTGTTTTTT. Translation gives CASGLEHTGELFF.

Note on this clone: Other DNA variants within this sample encode the same CDR3. The chain joins TRBV6-5 to TRBJ2-2; a possible D gene is TRBD1 (5 bases). This CDR3 contains 15 residues. Per the germline V gene, CDR1 is MNHEY and CDR2 is SVGAGI. The V gene lost 2 bases and the J gene lost 4 bases, with 11 bases spanning the gap. The CDR3 reads CASSYGQGGTGELFF. The CDR3, as DNA: TGTGCCAGCAGTTACGGCCAGGGTGGCACCGGGGAGCTGTTTTTT.

The chain joins TRBV5-8 to TRBJ1-5, with no clear D. Trimming stripped 0 bases from V and 15 bases from J, with 16 bases between. Germline loops: CDR1 SGHTS, CDR2 YDEGEE. The CDR3 has 13 amino acids. CDR3: CASSLETSGVAHF. The CDR3 DNA reads as TGTGCCAGCAGCTTGGAAACTTCGGGTGTAGCGCATTTT.

J is TRBJ1-1 and V is TRBV25-1; 7 bases map to TRBD1. The germline V gene has CDR1 MGHDK and CDR2 SYGVNS. The CDR3 is 18 amino acids. J gave up 4 bases and V 3 bases, and 17 bases lay outside the gene matches. For the CDR3, the DNA is TGTGCCAGCAGTGATATACCCGGGACAGCCAGTGTTGTCACTGAAGCTTTCTTT. Protein: CASSDIPGTASVVTEAFF.

The chain is built from TRBV15 and TRBJ2-5; 7 nucleotides align to TRBD1. The CDR3 runs 16 residues. Losses at the gene ends were 1 base for V and 5 bases for J; bases not matched to a gene: 10. The germline V gene has CDR1 LNHNV and CDR2 YYDKDF (reference sequence). The CDR3 region is CATSRVPGGKGETQYF. CDR3 DNA sequence: TGTGCCACCAGCAGAGTTCCAGGGGGTAAAGGGGAGACCCAGTACTTC.

The chain joins TRBV6-2 or TRBV6-3 to TRBJ1-4; D unresolved. The CDR3 consists of 15 residues. CDR1 is MNHEY and CDR2 is SVGEGT in the germline V gene. V lost 2 bases to trimming and J lost 8 bases, with 15 bases between them. As DNA, the CDR3 is TGTGCCAGCAGTTACGGGCAGGACGGACTAGAAAAACTGTTTTTT. This sequence encodes CASSYGQDGLEKLFF.

In this sample, this clone turned up once. The V call is TRBV7-2, the J call TRBJ1-2, with 7 bases aligning to TRBD1. The CDR3 extends over 14 amino acids. Per the germline V gene, CDR1 is SGHTA and CDR2 is FQGNSA. J lost 1 base, V lost 5 bases, and 4 bases had no gene match. The CDR3 spells CASSLGGNNYGYTF. For the CDR3, the DNA is TGTGCCAGCAGCCTAGGGGGCAATAACTATGGCTACACCTTC.

The chain uses TRBV27 and TRBJ1-2; possibly TRBD1 for D (6 bases). There are 15 residues in the CDR3. Trimming pared 6 bases from V and 4 bases from J, leaving 18 bases between. Germline CDR1 reads MNHEY; CDR2 reads SMNVEV (reference sequence). CDR3 DNA: TGTGCCAGCAGACGAACCGGGACAATTGCCTATGGCTACACCTTC. Its protein product is CASRRTGTIAYGYTF.

This clone was seen a few times. The V gene is TRBV7-9, the J gene TRBJ1-6, with 7 bases aligning to TRBD1. Germline trimming cut 8 bases from V and 7 bases from J; bases unmatched to any gene: 5. The CDR3 length is 13 residues. Germline CDR1 SEHNR, CDR2 FQNEAQ (reference sequence). CDR3 sequence: CASAGTENSPLHF. In nucleotides, the CDR3 is TGTGCCAGCGCCGGGACAGAAAATTCACCCCTCCACTTT. The variable domain in full, completed from reference TRBV7-9 and TRBJ1-6, reads DTGVSQNPRHKITKRGQNVTFRCDPISEHNRLYWYRQTLGQGPEFLTYFQNEAQLEKSRLLSDRFSAERPKGSFSTLEIQRTEQGDSAMYLCASAGTENSPLHFGNGTRLTVT.

The gene calls are TRBV6-5 and TRBJ1-5, with 9 positions matching TRBD1. The junction had 6 bases not matched to a gene; V was cut back by 6 bases and J by 3 bases. Germline V gene sequence: CDR1 MNHEY, CDR2 SVGAGI. The CDR3 runs 15 residues. This CDR3 is CASRLGQGNNQPQHF. The CDR3 nucleotides read TGTGCCAGCAGACTAGGACAGGGGAACAATCAGCCCCAGCATTTT.

The rearrangement uses TRBV10-3 and TRBJ2-3; 9 bases fit TRBD2. The CDR3 contains 14 residues. Germline CDR1 reads ENHRY; CDR2 reads SYGVKD. V lost 5 bases, J lost 5 bases, and 5 bases stayed unmatched. The DNA of the CDR3 is TGTGCCATCAGTCTAAGCGGGGGGTTAGATACGCAGTATTTT. Protein product: CAISLSGGLDTQYF.

CDR3 loop: CASSLRLEAFF. The CDR3 nucleotides read TGTGCCAGCAGCTTAAGGCTTGAAGCTTTCTTT. The chain employs TRBV7-3 and TRBJ1-1, with D uncertain. Germline V gene sequence: CDR1 SGHTA, CDR2 FQGTGA. Trimming took off 1 base at V and 7 bases at J, with 4 bases between the two ends. The CDR3 length is 11 residues.

The chain employs TRBV29-1 and TRBJ2-7; 13 positions agree with TRBD2. The length of the CDR3 is 17 residues. J lost 4 bases, V lost 6 bases, and 15 bases had no gene match. The germline V gene encodes CDR1 SQVTM and CDR2 ANQGSEA. CDR3 nucleotide sequence: TGCAGCGTGATCGGGACTAGCGGGGAGAAGACTGGGTACGAGCAGTACTTC. It yields the protein CSVIGTSGEKTGYEQYF.

The J gene is TRBJ1-1, the V gene TRBV6-2 or TRBV6-3; TRBD1 is a possible D gene (6 bases). The CDR3 is 14 residues long. Germline-derived CDR1 and CDR2 are MNHEY and SVGEGT. Trimming removed 2 bases at V and 2 bases at J, with 9 bases between. For the CDR3, the DNA is TGTGCCAGCAGTTACAGCAGGGGAAACACTGAAGCTTTCTTT. Its protein is CASSYSRGNTEAFF.

The genes are TRBV6-2 or TRBV6-3 and TRBJ2-7, with 8 nucleotides matching TRBD2. V dropped 6 bases and J dropped 0; count of bases not matched to a gene: 7. Germline V gene sequence: CDR1 MNHEY, CDR2 SVGEGT. This CDR3 has 15 amino acids. Here the CDR3 reads CASSPGGGNSYEQYF. In DNA, the CDR3 is TGTGCCAGCAGCCCAGGCGGGGGGAACTCCTACGAGCAGTACTTC.

V is TRBV7-9 and J is TRBJ1-1, with 8 bases lining up with TRBD1. V gave up 5 bases and J gave up 4 bases; unmatched junction bases: 3. There are 13 residues in the CDR3. CDR1 and CDR2 from the germline V gene are SEHNR and FQNEAQ (reference sequence). The CDR3 DNA reads TGTGCCAGCAGCCGGACAGGGTCCACTGAAGCTTTCTTT. This codes for CASSRTGSTEAFF. The variable domain in full, completed from reference TRBV7-9 and TRBJ1-1, reads DTGVSQNPRHKITKRGQNVTFRCDPISEHNRLYWYRQTLGQGPEFLTYFQNEAQLEKSRLLSDRFSAERPKGSFSTLEIQRTEQGDSAMYLCASSRTGSTEAFFGQGTRLTVV.

The CDR3 DNA is TGTGCCAGCAGAACAGCGGGAGGAAACGAGCAGTACTTC. It specifies CASRTAGGNEQYF. The J gene is TRBJ2-7, the V gene TRBV27, with TRBD2 identical over 9 bases. J gave up 5 bases and V 6 bases, and 5 bases lay outside the gene matches. The CDR3 is made up of 13 amino acids. Germline V gene sequence: CDR1 MNHEY, CDR2 SMNVEV (reference sequence).

This chain links TRBV10-3 with TRBJ2-3, with TRBD2 identical over 10 bases. CDR3 length equals 18 residues. In germline, CDR1 is ENHRY, CDR2 SYGVKD. Losses at the gene ends were 2 bases for V and 4 bases for J; bases not matched to a gene: 12. CDR3 DNA: TGTGCCATCAGTGAGGGTAGAACTAGCGGGGCATTATCAGATACGCAGTATTTT. Translated, it gives CAISEGRTSGALSDTQYF.

The chain employs TRBV19 and TRBJ2-1, with 7 bases aligning to TRBD2. CDR1 and CDR2 (germline): LNHDA, SQIVND (reference sequence). The CDR3 has 13 amino acids. After removal of 2 bases from V and 9 bases from J, the junction contained 4 bases not matched to a gene. The CDR3 here is CASSITGGSEQFF. The CDR3 DNA follows: TGTGCCAGTAGTATAACGGGGGGAAGTGAGCAGTTCTTC.

This chain connects TRBV9 to TRBJ2-1; a weak D match, TRBD2 (6 bases). This CDR3 has 16 residues. Between the trimmed V and J ends, which lost 4 bases and 0 bases, there was a span of 14 bases. The germline V gene encodes CDR1 SGDLS and CDR2 YYNGEE. The CDR3 reads CASSLGTLSSYNEQFF. DNA for the CDR3: TGTGCCAGCAGCCTTGGGACTCTCAGCTCCTACAATGAGCAGTTCTTC.

The J gene is TRBJ1-2, the V gene TRBV29-1; the match to TRBD1 covers 9 bases. V lost 7 bases and J lost 0; bases outside the gene matches: 3. This CDR3 is built from 13 residues. CDR1 and CDR2 (germline): SQVTM, ANQGSEA. The CDR3 DNA follows: TGCAGCGCCGGGACAGGGACTAACTATGGCTACACCTTC. Its protein is CSAGTGTNYGYTF.